The 10 T cell receptor beta chains presented below share a single source sample, sequenced in a study of CD8+CD57+ T cells in acquired aplastic anemia. Profiles of TCR beta VDJ and CDR3 were generated from a genomic DNA template. TCRdb reprocessed the reads via MiXCR and lists one record per CDR3 protein. The sample includes some 180,000 distinct CDR3 sequences, 40% to 55% seen only once; the top ten take approximately 2.9%. Material: sorted CD4+, CD8+, or CD8+CD57+ T cells (not recorded which) from PBMCs. The receptors stem from a human donor in good health.

This clonotype appeared many times. This chain joins TRBV20-1 and TRBJ2-1; D may correspond to TRBD1 or TRBD2 (6 bases each). V lost 0 bases and J lost 6, with 18 bases in between. Per the germline V gene, CDR1 is DFQATT and CDR2 is SNEGSKA (reference sequence). The CDR3 runs to 16 residues. Written as DNA, the CDR3 is TGCAGTGCTAGAGATGCTGCGGGAAGGGGGATCAATGAGCAGTTCTTC. This gives the protein CSARDAAGRGINEQFF.

This chain links TRBV2 with TRBJ1-5, with 7 bases matching TRBD1. V shed 6 bases and J 11 bases; nucleotides not matched to a gene: 10. The CDR3 loop spans 13 amino acids. The germline CDR1 and CDR2 sequences are SNHLY and FYNNEI. The CDR3 spells CASSEGAYTTQHF. Written as DNA, the CDR3 is TGTGCCAGCAGCGAGGGGGCGTACACGACCCAGCATTTT.

The rearrangement uses TRBV20-1 and TRBJ2-1; TRBD2 matches 9 bases. The V segment lost 3 bases and the J segment 5 bases; nucleotides outside the gene matches: 5. CDR1 DFQATT and CDR2 SNEGSKA come from the germline V gene (reference sequence). CDR3 length: 14 amino acids. The CDR3 DNA sequence: TGCAGTGCTAGCGCTAGCGGGAAAAACAATGAGCAGTTCTTC. Residues: CSASASGKNNEQFF.

This clonotype was counted at least ten times. The CDR3 nucleotides read TGCGCCAGCAGCCGACTCCCGGGACAAGACATTGAAGCTTTCTTT. Protein: CASSRLPGQDIEAFF. The V gene is TRBV5-1, the J gene TRBJ1-1, with a possible D match to TRBD1 (6 bases). The CDR3 covers 15 residues. Trimming stripped 4 bases from V and 7 bases from J, with 20 bases between. Germline V CDR1 and CDR2: SGHRS, YFSETQ.

About this clonotype itself: A much larger clone lies a single base off, so this may be a read error. The chain combines TRBV12-5 with TRBJ2-7, with D hard to call. CDR3 length: 15 amino acids. V lost 6 bases to trimming and J lost 0 bases, with 15 bases between them. In germline, CDR1 is LGHNT, CDR2 FRNRAP. CDR3 sequence: CASGPVIVSSYEQYF. In DNA, the CDR3 is TGTGCTAGTGGCCCGGTTATTGTGAGCTCCTACGAGCAGTACTTC. Full variable domain (missing parts from reference TRBV12-5 and TRBJ2-7): DARVTQTPRHKVTEMGQEVTMRCQPILGHNTVFWYRQTMMQGLELLAYFRNRAPLDDSGMPKDRFSAEMPDATLATLKIQPSEPRDSAVYFCASGPVIVSSYEQYFGPGTRLTVT.

This clonotype was detected only once. This chain connects TRBV2 to TRBJ2-2, with 7 bases matching TRBD1. With 6 bases clipped from V and 7 bases from J, the junction kept 8 bases outside the gene matches. The germline CDR1 and CDR2 sequences are SNHLY and FYNNEI. CDR3 size: 14 residues. The CDR3 region is CASRGTRGYGELFF. The CDR3 DNA sequence: TGTGCCAGCAGAGGTACCAGGGGGTACGGGGAGCTGTTTTTT.

This clonotype was seen many times. The V and J genes are TRBV9 and TRBJ2-7; 7 bases match TRBD2. With 4 bases clipped from V and 4 bases from J, the junction kept 14 bases outside the gene matches. The germline CDR1 and CDR2 sequences are SGDLS and YYNGEE. The CDR3 is 16 amino acids. The CDR3 nucleotides read TGTGCCAGCAGCCCTCGACTAGCTTCAGGTCTGTACGAGCAGTACTTC. Protein: CASSPRLASGLYEQYF.

As to this clonotype: At one of its ends the junction is not consistent with the germline gene, which may arise from a read error. The CDR3 region has the DNA TGTGCCAGCAGCCAACAGGGGATGAATGAAGAACTGTTTTTT. Protein product: CASSQQGMNEELFF. The chain carries TRBV7-2 and TRBJ1-4, with 7 bases that match TRBD1. Germline V gene lookup returns CDR1 SGHTA and CDR2 FQGNSA. This CDR3 has 14 residues. The variable domain in full, with the rest retrieved from reference TRBV7-2 and TRBJ1-4, is GAGVSQSPSNKVTEKGKDVELRCDPISGHTALYWYRQSLGQGLEFLIYFQGNSAPDKSGLPSDRFSAERTGGSVSTLTIQRTQQEDSAVYLCASSQQGMNEELFFGSGTQLSVL.

This clonotype was detected many times. The chain links TRBV12-3 or TRBV12-4 to TRBJ1-1, with 10 bases that match TRBD1. CDR3 size: 13 residues. J was trimmed by 11 bases and V by 3 bases; bases with no gene match: 6. The CDR3 DNA follows: TGTGCCAGCAGTTTTACCGGGACAGGGGCTGCTTTCTTT. It translates to CASSFTGTGAAFF.

The rearrangement joins TRBV11-2 to TRBJ2-1, with 8 bases that match TRBD2. The germline V gene encodes CDR1 SGHAT and CDR2 FQNNGV. The V and J ends lost 3 bases and 5 bases, in that order; junction bases with no gene match: 9. The CDR3 loop spans 16 amino acids. The CDR3 protein is CASSLVTSGKNNEQFF. As DNA, the CDR3 is TGTGCCAGCAGCTTGGTAACTAGCGGAAAAAACAATGAGCAGTTCTTC.